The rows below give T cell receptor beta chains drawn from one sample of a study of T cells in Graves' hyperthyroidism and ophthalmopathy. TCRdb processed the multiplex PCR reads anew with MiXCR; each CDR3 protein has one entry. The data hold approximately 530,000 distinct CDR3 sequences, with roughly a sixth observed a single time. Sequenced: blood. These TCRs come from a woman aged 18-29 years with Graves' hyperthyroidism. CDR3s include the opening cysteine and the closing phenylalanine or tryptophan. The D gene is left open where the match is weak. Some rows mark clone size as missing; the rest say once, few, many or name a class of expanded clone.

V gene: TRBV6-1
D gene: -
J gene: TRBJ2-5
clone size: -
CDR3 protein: CAIPGHSQETQYF
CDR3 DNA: TGTGCCATACCGGGACACAGCCAAGAGACCCAGTACTTC

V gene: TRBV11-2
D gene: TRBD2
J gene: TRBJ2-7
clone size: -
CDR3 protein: CASSPRTSGLYEQYF
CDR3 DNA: TGTGCCAGCAGCCCCAGGACTAGCGGCCTCTACGAGCAGTACTTC

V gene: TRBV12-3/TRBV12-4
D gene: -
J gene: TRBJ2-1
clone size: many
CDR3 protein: CASSPYFRQIDNEQFF
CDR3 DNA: TGTGCCAGCAGTCCTTACTTTCGACAGATAGACAATGAGCAGTTCTTC

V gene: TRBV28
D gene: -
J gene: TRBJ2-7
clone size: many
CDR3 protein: CASSFSGRSSYEQYF
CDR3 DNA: TGTGCCAGCAGTTTTTCGGGACGCAGCTCCTACGAGCAGTACTTC

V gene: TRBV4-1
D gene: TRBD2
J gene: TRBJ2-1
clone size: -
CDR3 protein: CASSQEGLAGVRNEQFF
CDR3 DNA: TGCGCCAGCAGCCAAGAAGGACTAGCGGGAGTACGGAATGAGCAGTTCTTC

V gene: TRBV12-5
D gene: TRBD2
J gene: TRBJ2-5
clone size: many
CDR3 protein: CASGGPISGGIQETQYF
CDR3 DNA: TGTGCTAGTGGGGGACCAATCAGCGGGGGAATCCAAGAGACCCAGTACTTC

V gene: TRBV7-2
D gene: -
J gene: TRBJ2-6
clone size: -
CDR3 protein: CASSLYGGKFPTF
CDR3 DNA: TGTGCCAGCAGCTTATACGGGGGCAAATTTCCGACCTTC

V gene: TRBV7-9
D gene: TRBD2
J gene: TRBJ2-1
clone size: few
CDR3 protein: CASSSIPPTSGKRNEQFF
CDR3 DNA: TGTGCCAGCAGCTCTATCCCCCCGACTAGCGGGAAACGCAATGAGCAGTTCTTC

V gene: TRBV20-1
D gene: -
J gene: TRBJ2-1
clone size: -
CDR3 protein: CSARAPLRRGSNEQFF
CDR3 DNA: TGCAGTGCTAGGGCGCCCTTACGGAGAGGGAGCAATGAGCAGTTCTTC

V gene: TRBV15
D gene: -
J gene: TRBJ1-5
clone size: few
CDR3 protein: CATSRVGYNQPQHF
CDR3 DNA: TGTGCCACCAGCAGAGTGGGGTACAATCAGCCCCAGCATTTT

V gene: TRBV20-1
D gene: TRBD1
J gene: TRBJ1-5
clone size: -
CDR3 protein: CSARGGVGQGAGSNQPQHF
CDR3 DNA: TGCAGTGCTAGGGGTGGGGTCGGACAGGGGGCGGGAAGCAATCAGCCCCAGCATTTT

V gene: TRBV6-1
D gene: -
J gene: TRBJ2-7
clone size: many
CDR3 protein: CASSDASYEQYF
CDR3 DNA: TGTGCCAGCAGTGACGCCTCCTACGAGCAGTACTTC

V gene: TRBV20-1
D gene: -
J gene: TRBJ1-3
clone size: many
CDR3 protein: CSASEVSGNTIYF
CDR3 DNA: TGCAGTGCTAGCGAGGTATCTGGAAACACCATATATTTT

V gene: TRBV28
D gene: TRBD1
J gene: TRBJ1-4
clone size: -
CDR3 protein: CASRRTGEKNEKLFF
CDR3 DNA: TGTGCCAGCAGGCGGACAGGAGAAAAGAATGAAAAACTGTTTTTT

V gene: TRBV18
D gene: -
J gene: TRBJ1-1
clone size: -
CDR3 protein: CASSPGTSLGTEAFF
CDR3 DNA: TGTGCCAGCTCACCTGGGACCTCCCTTGGGACTGAAGCTTTCTTT

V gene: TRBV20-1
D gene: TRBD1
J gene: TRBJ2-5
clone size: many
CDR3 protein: CSARRTGAETQYF
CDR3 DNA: TGCAGTGCTAGGCGGACAGGGGCGGAGACCCAGTACTTC